The 24 T cell receptor beta chains below all came from one sample that was sequenced in a study of B cell selection in AIRE deficiency. Clones were read by immunoSEQ multiplex PCR, and TCRdb kept only the in-frame ones, dropping some. Found here are fewer than 30,000 clones, over 95% of them singletons; the top ten hold approximately 0.25%. CD4+CD127+ cells were sorted as the conventional CD4 T cells. Sequenced: CD4+CD127+ conventional T cells sorted from PBMCs. These receptor sequences come from a human donor in good health.

The V call is TRBV25-1, the J call TRBJ2-3, with D possibly TRBD2 on 6 matching bases. This CDR3 comprises 13 residues. The germline V gene has CDR1 MGHDK and CDR2 SYGVNS. V shed 4 bases and J shed 9 bases, with 14 bases lying between them. The CDR3 DNA sequence: TGTGCCAGCAGTGCAAACGGGGAGGAGACGCAGTATTTT. The encoded protein is CASSANGEETQYF.

The genes are TRBV15 and TRBJ2-1; TRBD1 agrees at 9 bases. Unmatched junction bases numbered 7, after V lost 5 bases and J lost 5 bases. The CDR3 is 15 amino acids. Germline V lookup: CDR1 LNHNV, CDR2 YYDKDF (reference sequence). The CDR3 DNA reads TGTGCCACCAGCGCCGGGACAGGGTTCGACAATGAGCAGTTCTTC. Amino acids: CATSAGTGFDNEQFF.

The chain uses TRBV6-5 and TRBJ1-3, with no clear D. The CDR3 extends over 14 amino acids. V lost 6 bases, J lost 0 bases, and 9 bases lay in between. CDR1 and CDR2 from the germline V gene are MNHEY and SVGAGI. The CDR3 coding sequence is TGTGCCAGCAGGGGAGAAAGCTCTGGAAACACCATATATTTT. Encoded protein: CASRGESSGNTIYF.

This clone was counted only a few times. V and J are TRBV5-1 and TRBJ1-1, with 7 bases lining up with TRBD1. V lost 0 bases, J lost 7 bases, and 6 bases stayed unmatched. The CDR3 sequence is 14 residues long. The germline V gene encodes CDR1 SGHRS and CDR2 YFSETQ. This CDR3 reads CASSLGWGQYEAFF. The CDR3 nucleotides read TGCGCCAGCAGCTTGGGGTGGGGACAGTATGAAGCTTTCTTT. The whole variable domain, remainder taken from reference TRBV5-1 and TRBJ1-1, is KAGVTQTPRYLIKTRGQQVTLSCSPISGHRSVSWYQQTPGQGLQFLFEYFSETQRNKGNFPGRFSGRQFSNSRSEMNVSTLELGDSALYLCASSLGWGQYEAFFGQGTRLTVV.

The chain is built from TRBV5-5 and TRBJ2-7; tentative D call: TRBD2 (5 bases). The CDR3 loop spans 16 amino acids. The germline V and J ends were trimmed by 2 bases and 0 bases, with 15 bases remaining between them. Germline assignment: CDR1 SGHKS and CDR2 YYEKEE (reference sequence). CDR3 bases: TGTGCCAGCAGCTTCACGTCCGCGGGCTACTCCTACGAGCAGTACTTC. Translating gives CASSFTSAGYSYEQYF.

The chain is built from TRBV2 and TRBJ1-1; D unclear. Germline CDR1 is SNHLY and CDR2 is FYNNEI. The CDR3 totals 13 residues. V lost 8 bases, J lost 1 base, and 11 bases lay in between. The CDR3 coding sequence is TGTGCCAGCCTAAGGGAGAGGAACACTGAAGCTTTCTTT. Its protein is CASLRERNTEAFF.

This clone was seen more than once but under ten times. This chain connects TRBV6-1 to TRBJ1-2; D might be TRBD1 (5 bases). V was pared by 2 bases and J by 1 base, with 20 bases between. This CDR3 has 18 amino acids. Germline CDR1 reads MNHNS; CDR2 reads SASEGT. The CDR3 DNA is TGTGCCAGCAGTGAACGTATCGCCCAGGGAGGAGGTAACTATGGCTACACCTTC. Amino acid sequence: CASSERIAQGGGNYGYTF.

This clone appeared once. The chain carries TRBV10-3 and TRBJ2-3; no reliable D call. The CDR3 contains 14 residues. V was clipped by 0 bases and J by 0 bases, with 4 bases between them. CDR1 is ENHRY, CDR2 SYGVKD, per germline. The CDR3 loop reads CAISESDSTDTQYF. As DNA, the CDR3 is TGTGCCATCAGTGAGTCAGACAGCACAGATACGCAGTATTTT.

The chain has TRBV5-1 and TRBJ1-2; D gene unclear. The V end lost 2 bases, the J end lost 4 bases, and 9 bases lay between the germline ends. Germline V gives CDR1 SGHRS, CDR2 YFSETQ. The CDR3 contains 13 residues. The CDR3 DNA is TGCGCCAGCAGCTTAACCAGTGCCTATGGCTACACCTTC. Encoded protein: CASSLTSAYGYTF.

The rearrangement joins TRBV7-9 to TRBJ1-1, with TRBD1 as a possible D gene (5 bases). V lost 5 bases and J 4 bases, leaving 14 bases between the germline ends. CDR1 SEHNR and CDR2 FQNEAQ come from the germline V gene (reference sequence). This CDR3 is 14 amino acids long. CDR3 nucleotide sequence: TGTGCCAGCAGCCCCACAGGAGCCCGCACTGAAGCTTTCTTT. Its protein is CASSPTGARTEAFF. Complete variable domain (other parts from reference TRBV7-9 and TRBJ1-1): DTGVSQNPRHKITKRGQNVTFRCDPISEHNRLYWYRQTLGQGPEFLTYFQNEAQLEKSRLLSDRFSAERPKGSFSTLEIQRTEQGDSAMYLCASSPTGARTEAFFGQGTRLTVV.

The rearrangement joins TRBV18 to TRBJ2-1; D not certain. Deletions cut 0 bases from V and 3 bases from J, with 3 bases between. Germline CDR1 KGHSH, CDR2 LQKENI. The CDR3 has 13 residues. The CDR3 sequence: CASSPPVYNEQFF. In DNA form, the CDR3 reads TGTGCCAGCTCACCACCCGTCTACAATGAGCAGTTCTTC.

CDR3 sequence reads: CASSRQVSSYEQYF. The CDR3 bases are TGCGCCAGCAGCCGGCAGGTGAGCTCCTACGAGCAGTACTTC. The chain couples TRBV4-1 to TRBJ2-7; D is undetermined. Germline V gene sequence: CDR1 MGHRA, CDR2 YSYEKL. The CDR3 has 14 amino acids. Trimming cost V 4 bases and J 0 bases, with 10 bases left between them.

J is TRBJ2-4 and V is TRBV7-2, with 11 positions matching TRBD2. This CDR3 has 16 residues. V dropped 6 bases and J dropped 16; count of bases not matched to a gene: 20. The V gene's germline CDR1 is SGHTA and CDR2 FQGNSA. CDR3 coding DNA: TGTGCCAGCAGTATCCGAAGGGCTAGCGGGGGGCTCGTCGTATACTTC. This gives the protein CASSIRRASGGLVVYF.

This clone was seen only once. The chain employs TRBV30 and TRBJ1-1, with D possibly being TRBD1 (5 bases). The CDR3 contains 14 residues. CDR1 is GTSNPN and CDR2 is SVGIG in the germline V gene (reference sequence). V lost 3 bases, J lost 6 bases, and 17 bases lay in between. CDR3 coding DNA: TGTGCCTGGAGCCAACGGGGCGCCCCGGCTGAAGCTTTCTTT. Its protein is CAWSQRGAPAEAFF.

V and J are TRBV18 and TRBJ1-2; no firm D call. CDR1 is KGHSH, CDR2 LQKENI, per germline. This CDR3 is 16 amino acids long. Trimming took 2 bases from V and 2 from J, leaving 15 bases between them. CDR3 residues: CASSPITGPGNYGYTF. The CDR3, as DNA: TGTGCCAGCTCACCAATCACGGGCCCGGGAAACTATGGCTACACCTTC.

The chain couples TRBV2 to TRBJ2-3, with unresolved D. V was cut by 7 bases and J by 4 bases, with 18 bases left in between. Germline CDR1 SNHLY, CDR2 FYNNEI. CDR3 length: 15 amino acids. DNA for the CDR3: TGTGCCAGCACCAACTTTCAATCCGAGGCAGATACGCAGTATTTT. Translation: CASTNFQSEADTQYF.

This sequence joins TRBV10-3 and TRBJ1-2; 7 positions match TRBD1. After removal of 8 bases from V and 11 bases from J, the junction contained 14 bases not matched to a gene. Per the germline V gene, CDR1 is ENHRY and CDR2 is SYGVKD. This CDR3 contains 13 residues. The CDR3 DNA reads TGTGCCATCGCATCTGACAGGGATCGGGGATACACCTTC. This sequence encodes CAIASDRDRGYTF.

V gene TRBV7-2 combines with J gene TRBJ2-1; D is possibly TRBD1 or TRBD2 (6 bases each). This CDR3 is 13 amino acids long. Germline V gene sequence: CDR1 SGHTA, CDR2 FQGNSA. Trimming removed 5 bases from V and 12 bases from J, with 17 bases in between. CDR3 region: CASSPQGGPGQFF. The CDR3 nucleotides read TGTGCCAGCAGCCCCCAAGGGGGGCCAGGGCAGTTCTTC. Combining the CDR3 with reference TRBV7-2 and TRBJ2-1 gives the whole variable domain GAGVSQSPSNKVTEKGKDVELRCDPISGHTALYWYRQSLGQGLEFLIYFQGNSAPDKSGLPSDRFSAERTGGSVSTLTIQRTQQEDSAVYLCASSPQGGPGQFFGPGTRLTVL.

The V call is TRBV11-3, the J call TRBJ2-1, with D uncertain. This CDR3 comprises 16 residues. The V gene's germline CDR1 is SGHNT and CDR2 YENEEA. Trimming took 1 base from V and 1 from J, leaving 11 bases between them. CDR3 nucleotide sequence: TGTGCCAGCAGCTTAGGCCTATTCCCTTCCTACAATGAGCAGTTCTTC. Its translation: CASSLGLFPSYNEQFF.

This rearrangement joins TRBV4-2 to TRBJ2-1; 11 bases fit TRBD2. Per the germline V gene, CDR1 is LGHNA and CDR2 is YNFKEQ. Germline trimming cut 4 bases from V and 3 bases from J; bases unmatched to any gene: 5. The CDR3 is 16 amino acids. The CDR3 loop is CASSLASGGLYNEQFF. DNA of the CDR3: TGTGCCAGCAGCCTAGCTAGCGGGGGGCTCTACAATGAGCAGTTCTTC.

The sample holds a few counts of this clone. V is TRBV19 and J is TRBJ1-2, with no clear D. In germline, CDR1 is LNHDA, CDR2 SQIVND (reference sequence). The CDR3 extends over 14 amino acids. The germline V and J ends were trimmed by 3 bases and 4 bases, with 12 bases remaining between them. CDR3 loop: CASSIRAESYGYTF. The CDR3 coding sequence is TGTGCCAGTAGTATCCGGGCCGAGTCCTATGGCTACACCTTC.

This rearrangement joins TRBV18 to TRBJ2-2, with TRBD2 as a possible D gene (5 bases). This CDR3 contains 13 residues. Trimming removed 2 bases at V and 11 bases at J, with 12 bases between. The V gene's germline CDR1 is KGHSH and CDR2 LQKENI. The CDR3 DNA reads TGTGCCAGCTCACCATTAGACGCGGGTGAGCTGTTTTTT. Amino acids: CASSPLDAGELFF.

The rearrangement uses TRBV5-1 and TRBJ2-3; 8 bases are shared with TRBD2. Per the germline V gene, CDR1 is SGHRS and CDR2 is YFSETQ. Trimming removed 4 bases from V and 0 bases from J; junction bases left unmatched: 7. CDR3 size: 16 residues. CDR3 in DNA: TGCGCCAGCAGCCCTCCGAGCGGGGGAAGCACAGATACGCAGTATTTT. This codes for CASSPPSGGSTDTQYF.

The chain couples TRBV6-6 to TRBJ2-3, with 8 bases aligning to TRBD2. With 4 bases clipped from V and 2 bases from J, the junction kept 8 bases outside the gene matches. Germline CDR1 and CDR2: MNHNY and SVGAGI (reference sequence). This CDR3 is built from 16 residues. DNA of the CDR3: TGTGCCAGCAGTTCTGGGACGGGGGGGGACACAGATACGCAGTATTTT. This sequence encodes CASSSGTGGDTDTQYF.